The sample holds many counts of the clone carrying this T cell receptor (beta chain). Antigen: not known. In germline, CDR1 is MDHEN, CDR2 SYDVKM. Germline trimming cut 2 bases from V and 6 bases from J; bases unmatched to any gene: 9. This CDR3 is 15 amino acids long. The source of the sample is a study of T cells in Graves' hyperthyroidism and ophthalmopathy. Whole-study results and caveats: Ophthalmopathy got predicted by the model a median 6.5 months before its onset. Through a model of 13 V-J features, ophthalmopathy was separated from stable hyperthyroidism.

The diagnostic basis comprised clinical symptoms, serum thyroxine and TRAb, thyroid ultrasound and orbital computed tomography. Amplified TCR beta CDR3 regions derived from RNA transcripts. Primed by the HTBI set, a first-round RT-PCR was run on the TCR CDR3. TCRdb fed the multiplex PCR reads into MiXCR, producing one record per CDR3 protein. The table records about 610,000 distinct CDR3 sequences, around 16% of them present only once. The sample was blood. This TCR was recovered from a woman between 40 and 55 years old with Graves' ophthalmopathy. V is TRBV28 and J is TRBJ2-7; 8 bases match TRBD2. The CDR3 DNA sequence: TGTGCCAGCAGTTTAGAGACAGGCCGGGAGGGCGAGCAGTACTTC. Translated: CASSLETGREGEQYF. The whole variable domain, remainder taken from reference TRBV28 and TRBJ2-7, is DVKVTQSSRYLVKRTGEKVFLECVQDMDHENMFWYRQDPGLGLRLIYFSYDVKMKEKGDIPEGYSVSREKKERFSLILESASTNQTSMYLCASSLETGREGEQYFGPGTRLTVT.